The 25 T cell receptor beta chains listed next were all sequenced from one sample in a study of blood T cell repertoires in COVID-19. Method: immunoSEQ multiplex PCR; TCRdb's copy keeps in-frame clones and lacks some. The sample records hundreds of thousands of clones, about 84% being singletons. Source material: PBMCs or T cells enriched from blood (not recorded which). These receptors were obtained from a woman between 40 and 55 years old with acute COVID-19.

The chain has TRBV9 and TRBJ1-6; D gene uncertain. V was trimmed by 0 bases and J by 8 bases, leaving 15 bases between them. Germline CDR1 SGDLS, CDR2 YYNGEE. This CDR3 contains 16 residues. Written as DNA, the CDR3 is TGTGCCAGCAGCGTAGGTGATAAAACAGACCATTCACCCCTCCACTTT. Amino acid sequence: CASSVGDKTDHSPLHF.

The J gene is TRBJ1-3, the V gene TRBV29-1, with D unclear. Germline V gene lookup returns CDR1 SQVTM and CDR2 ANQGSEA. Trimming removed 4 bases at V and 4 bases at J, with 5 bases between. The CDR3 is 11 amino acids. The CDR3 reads CSVGQGNTIYF. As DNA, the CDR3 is TGCAGCGTTGGGCAGGGAAACACCATATATTTT.

DNA of the CDR3: TGTGCCAGCAGTTTCAGGGGCCCAACTAATGAAAAACTGTTTTTT. It yields the protein CASSFRGPTNEKLFF. The chain combines TRBV2 with TRBJ1-4; tentative D call: TRBD1 (6 bases). The CDR3 totals 15 residues. Between the trimmed V and J ends, which lost 5 bases and 0 bases, there was a span of 10 bases. The germline gives CDR1 SNHLY, CDR2 FYNNEI.

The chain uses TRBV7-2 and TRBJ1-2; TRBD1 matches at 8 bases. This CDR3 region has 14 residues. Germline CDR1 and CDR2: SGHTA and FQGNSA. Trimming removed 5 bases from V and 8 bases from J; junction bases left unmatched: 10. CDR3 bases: TGTGCCAGCAGCCACAACCAGGGGGCGGGAGGCTACACCTTC. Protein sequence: CASSHNQGAGGYTF.

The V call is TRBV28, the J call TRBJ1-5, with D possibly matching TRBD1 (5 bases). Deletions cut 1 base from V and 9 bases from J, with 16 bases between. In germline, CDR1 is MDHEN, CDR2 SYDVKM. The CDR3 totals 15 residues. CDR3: CASSLLLGAGGPQHF. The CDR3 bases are TGTGCCAGCAGTTTATTGTTAGGGGCCGGGGGGCCCCAGCATTTT.

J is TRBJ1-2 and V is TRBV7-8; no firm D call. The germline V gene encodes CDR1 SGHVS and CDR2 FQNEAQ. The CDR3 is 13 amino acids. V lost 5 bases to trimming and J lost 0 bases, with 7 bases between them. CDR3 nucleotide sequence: TGTGCCAGCAGCGAGATCGCTAACTATGGCTACACCTTC. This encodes CASSEIANYGYTF.

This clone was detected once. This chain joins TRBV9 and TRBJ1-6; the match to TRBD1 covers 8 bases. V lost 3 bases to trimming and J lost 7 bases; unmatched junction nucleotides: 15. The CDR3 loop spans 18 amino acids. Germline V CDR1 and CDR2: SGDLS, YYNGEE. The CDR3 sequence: CASSALNSPDRVNSPLHF. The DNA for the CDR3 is TGTGCCAGCAGCGCCTTGAATTCTCCGGACAGGGTCAATTCACCCCTCCACTTT. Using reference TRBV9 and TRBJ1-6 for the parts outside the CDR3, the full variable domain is DSGVTQTPKHLITATGQRVTLRCSPRSGDLSVYWYQQSLDQGLQFLIQYYNGEERAKGNILERFSAQQFPDLHSELNLSSLELGDSALYFCASSALNSPDRVNSPLHFGNGTRLTVT.

CDR3 in DNA: TGTGCCAGCAGTCCCCCAAATTTCTGGACAGACTACGAGCAGTACTTC. This gives the protein CASSPPNFWTDYEQYF. The gene calls are TRBV28 and TRBJ2-7; D might be TRBD1 (6 bases). Trimming removed 5 bases from V and 3 bases from J, with 20 bases in between. The CDR3 spans 16 residues. Germline CDR1 reads MDHEN; CDR2 reads SYDVKM.

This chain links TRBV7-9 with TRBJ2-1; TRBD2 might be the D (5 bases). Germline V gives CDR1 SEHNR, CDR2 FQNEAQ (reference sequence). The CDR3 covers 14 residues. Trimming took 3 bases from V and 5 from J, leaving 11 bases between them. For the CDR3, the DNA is TGTGCCAGCAGCTTGACCGGGATTCACAATGAGCAGTTCTTC. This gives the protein CASSLTGIHNEQFF. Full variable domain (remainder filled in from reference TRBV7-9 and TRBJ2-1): DTGVSQNPRHKITKRGQNVTFRCDPISEHNRLYWYRQTLGQGPEFLTYFQNEAQLEKSRLLSDRFSAERPKGSFSTLEIQRTEQGDSAMYLCASSLTGIHNEQFFGPGTRLTVL.

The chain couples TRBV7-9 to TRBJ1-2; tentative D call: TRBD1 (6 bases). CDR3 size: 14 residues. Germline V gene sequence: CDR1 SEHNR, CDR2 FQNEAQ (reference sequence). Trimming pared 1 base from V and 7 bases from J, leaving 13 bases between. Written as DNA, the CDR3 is TGTGCCAGCAGCTTAGTTGAGGGGGTAGGTGGCTACACCTTC. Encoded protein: CASSLVEGVGGYTF.

The CDR3 is CASSRTSGGVNEQFF. For the CDR3, the DNA is TGTGCCAGCAGCCGGACTAGCGGGGGGGTAAATGAGCAGTTCTTC. This chain links TRBV3-1 (or the pseudogene TRBV3-2) with TRBJ2-1, with 15 nucleotides matching TRBD2. The CDR3 runs to 15 residues. With 4 bases clipped from V and 7 bases from J, the junction kept 2 bases outside the gene matches. CDR1 and CDR2 (germline): LGHDT, YNNKEL (reference sequence).

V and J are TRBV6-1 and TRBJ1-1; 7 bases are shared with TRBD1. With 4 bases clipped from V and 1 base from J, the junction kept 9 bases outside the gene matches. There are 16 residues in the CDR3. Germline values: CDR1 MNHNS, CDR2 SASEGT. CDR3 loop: CASSAAGGRGNTEAFF. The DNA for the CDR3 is TGTGCCAGCAGTGCTGCAGGGGGAAGAGGGAACACTGAAGCTTTCTTT.

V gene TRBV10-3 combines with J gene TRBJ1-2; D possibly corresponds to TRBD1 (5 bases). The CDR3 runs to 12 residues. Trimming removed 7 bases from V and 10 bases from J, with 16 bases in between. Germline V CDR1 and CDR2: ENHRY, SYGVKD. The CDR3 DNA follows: TGTGCCATCAAGGGGATCTCCTTTGACTACACCTTC. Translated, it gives CAIKGISFDYTF.

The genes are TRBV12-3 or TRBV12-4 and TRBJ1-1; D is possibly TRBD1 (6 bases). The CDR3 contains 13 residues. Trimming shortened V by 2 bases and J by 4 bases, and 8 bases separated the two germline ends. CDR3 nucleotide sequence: TGTGCCAGCAGTTTACACAGGGCCACTGAAGCTTTCTTT. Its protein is CASSLHRATEAFF.

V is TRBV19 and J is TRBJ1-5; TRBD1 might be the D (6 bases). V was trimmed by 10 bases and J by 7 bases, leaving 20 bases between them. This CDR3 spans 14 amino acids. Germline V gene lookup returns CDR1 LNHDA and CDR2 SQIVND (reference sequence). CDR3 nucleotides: TGTGCCACCAGTCTGGACAGCCCTCACCAGCCCCAGCATTTT. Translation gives CATSLDSPHQPQHF.

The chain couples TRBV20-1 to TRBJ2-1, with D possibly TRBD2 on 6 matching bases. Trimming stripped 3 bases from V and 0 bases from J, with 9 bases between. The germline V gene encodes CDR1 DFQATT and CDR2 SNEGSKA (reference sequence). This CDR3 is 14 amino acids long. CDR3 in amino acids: CSASRESSYNEQFF. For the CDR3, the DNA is TGCAGTGCTAGTCGGGAGAGCTCCTACAATGAGCAGTTCTTC.

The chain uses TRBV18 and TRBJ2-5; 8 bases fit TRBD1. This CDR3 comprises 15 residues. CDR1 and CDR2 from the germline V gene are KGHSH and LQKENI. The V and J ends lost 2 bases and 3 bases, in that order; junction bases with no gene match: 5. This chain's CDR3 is CASSPRTGNKETQYF. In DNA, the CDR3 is TGTGCCAGCTCACCAAGGACAGGGAATAAAGAGACCCAGTACTTC.

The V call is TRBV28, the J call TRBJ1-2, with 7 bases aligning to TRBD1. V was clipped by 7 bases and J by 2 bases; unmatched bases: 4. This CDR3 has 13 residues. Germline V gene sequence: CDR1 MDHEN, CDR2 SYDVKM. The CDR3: CASTETGNYGYTF. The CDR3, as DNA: TGTGCCAGCACCGAGACAGGGAACTATGGCTACACCTTC.

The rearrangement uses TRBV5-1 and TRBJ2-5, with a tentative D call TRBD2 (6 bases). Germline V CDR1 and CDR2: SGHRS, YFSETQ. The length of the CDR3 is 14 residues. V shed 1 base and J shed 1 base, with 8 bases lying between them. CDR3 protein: CASSLFGSQETQYF. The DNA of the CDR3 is TGCGCCAGCAGCTTGTTCGGGAGCCAAGAGACCCAGTACTTC.

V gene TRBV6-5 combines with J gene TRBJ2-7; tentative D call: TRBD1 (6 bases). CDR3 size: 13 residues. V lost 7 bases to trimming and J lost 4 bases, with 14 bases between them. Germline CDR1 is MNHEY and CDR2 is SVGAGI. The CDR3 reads CASTRDTRYEQYF. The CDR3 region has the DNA TGTGCCAGCACCAGGGACACACGTTACGAGCAGTACTTC.

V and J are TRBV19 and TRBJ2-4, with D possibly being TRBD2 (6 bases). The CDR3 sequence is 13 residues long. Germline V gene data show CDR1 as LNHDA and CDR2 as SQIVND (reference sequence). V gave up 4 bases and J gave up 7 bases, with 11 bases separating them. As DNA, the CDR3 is TGTGCCAGTAGTAGCGGGACCACTAACATTCAGTACTTC. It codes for CASSSGTTNIQYF. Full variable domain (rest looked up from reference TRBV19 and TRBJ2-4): DGGITQSPKYLFRKEGQNVTLSCEQNLNHDAMYWYRQDPGQGLRLIYYSQIVNDFQKGDIAEGYSVSREKKESFPLTVTSAQKNPTAFYLCASSSGTTNIQYFGAGTRLSVL.

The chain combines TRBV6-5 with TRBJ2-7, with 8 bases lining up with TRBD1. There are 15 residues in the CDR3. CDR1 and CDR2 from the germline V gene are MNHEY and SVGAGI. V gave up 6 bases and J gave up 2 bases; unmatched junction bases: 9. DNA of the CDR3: TGTGCCAGCAGGCGCTCCGGGACAGGAGCCTACGAGCAGTACTTC. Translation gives CASRRSGTGAYEQYF.

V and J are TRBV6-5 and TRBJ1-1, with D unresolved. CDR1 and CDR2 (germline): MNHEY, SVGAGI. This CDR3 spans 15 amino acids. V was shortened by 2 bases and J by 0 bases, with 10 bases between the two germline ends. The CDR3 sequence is CASSYGQYMNTEAFF. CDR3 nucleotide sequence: TGTGCCAGCAGTTACGGGCAGTACATGAACACTGAAGCTTTCTTT.

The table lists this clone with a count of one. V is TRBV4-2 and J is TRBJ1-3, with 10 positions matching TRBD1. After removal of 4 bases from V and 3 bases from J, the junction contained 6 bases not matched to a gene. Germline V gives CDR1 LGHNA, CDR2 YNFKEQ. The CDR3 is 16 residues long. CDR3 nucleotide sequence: TGTGCCAGCAGCCCGACAGGGGGCTATGGTGGAAACACCATATATTTT. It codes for CASSPTGGYGGNTIYF.

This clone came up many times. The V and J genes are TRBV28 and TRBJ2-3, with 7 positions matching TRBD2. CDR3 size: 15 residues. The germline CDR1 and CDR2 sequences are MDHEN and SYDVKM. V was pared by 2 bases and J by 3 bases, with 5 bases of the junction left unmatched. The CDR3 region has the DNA TGTGCCAGCAGTTTAGCGGGAGATCGGACAGATACGCAGTATTTT. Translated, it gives CASSLAGDRTDTQYF.